This T cell receptor beta chain derives from a study of T cell repertoires in cytomegalovirus infection. Overall study: Carrying CMV and the relevant HLA type showed in public TCR beta signatures.

This clonotype was seen only a few times. Its specificity is not known. Via MiXCR, TCRdb re-called the reads, giving one row per CDR3 protein. The data contain around 430,000 distinct CDR3 sequences, about 39% of them singletons. This receptor was identified in a human donor in good health (CMV status not recorded). Some clones in this sample may be carry-over from other donors' samples. Sequenced material: cultured PBMCs, taken from culture after CMV antigen stimulation.

CDR3 nucleotides: TGTGCTAGTGGGACCGTCAGGGAATCAGATACGCAGTATTTT. Protein: CASGTVRESDTQYF. The chain combines TRBV12-5 with TRBJ2-3; weak D call: TRBD1 (5 bases). The germline V gene has CDR1 LGHNT and CDR2 FRNRAP. The CDR3 has 14 amino acids. Trimming left V 6 bases short and J 4 bases short, with 14 bases between. The full variable domain, with the rest looked up from reference TRBV12-5 and TRBJ2-3, is DARVTQTPRHKVTEMGQEVTMRCQPILGHNTVFWYRQTMMQGLELLAYFRNRAPLDDSGMPKDRFSAEMPDATLATLKIQPSEPRDSAVYFCASGTVRESDTQYFGPGTRLTVL.